Reported below is one T cell receptor (beta chain). The protocol was immunoSEQ multiplex PCR, while the TCRdb copy is restricted to in-frame clones and leaves out a portion. The sample consists of hundreds of thousands of clones, around 81% of them appearing once. Germline assignment: CDR1 SNHLY and CDR2 FYNNEI. The CDR3 covers 12 residues. Deletions cut 3 bases from V and 14 bases from J, with 11 bases between. These data are taken from a study of shared clonotypes between healthy human individuals. What was sequenced was PBMCs. The clonotype originates from a woman in her thirties or forties in good health. Some clones in this sample may be carry-over from other donors' samples. The V gene is TRBV2, the J gene TRBJ1-6; D gene ambiguous. In DNA form, the CDR3 reads TGTGCCAGCAGTGACCTGAGTACGACCCTCCACTTT. This gives the protein CASSDLSTTLHF.